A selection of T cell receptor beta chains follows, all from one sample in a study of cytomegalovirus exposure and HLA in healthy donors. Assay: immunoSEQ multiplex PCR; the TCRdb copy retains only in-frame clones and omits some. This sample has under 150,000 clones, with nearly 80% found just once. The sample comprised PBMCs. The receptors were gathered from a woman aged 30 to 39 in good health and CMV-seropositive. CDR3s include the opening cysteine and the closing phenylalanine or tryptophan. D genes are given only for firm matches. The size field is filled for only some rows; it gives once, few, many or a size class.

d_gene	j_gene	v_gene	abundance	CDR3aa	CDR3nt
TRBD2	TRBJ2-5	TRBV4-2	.	CASSQGTSVQETQYF	TGTGCCAGCAGCCAAGGGACTAGCGTACAAGAGACCCAGTACTTC
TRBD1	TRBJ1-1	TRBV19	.	CASSPGQGALMNTEAFF	TGTGCCAGTAGCCCGGGACAGGGGGCCCTTATGAACACTGAAGCTTTCTTT
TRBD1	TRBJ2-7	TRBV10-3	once	CAIKRRTGTGNLSFIYEQYF	TGTGCCATCAAGAGGAGAACCGGGACAGGAAACCTATCCTTCATCTACGAGCAGTACTTC
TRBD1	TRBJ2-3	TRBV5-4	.	CASSLRQGKDTQYF	TGTGCCAGCAGCTTGAGACAGGGAAAAGATACGCAGTATTTT
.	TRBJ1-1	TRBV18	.	CASSPRAGGQNTEAFF	TGTGCCAGCTCACCAAGAGCGGGTGGGCAGAACACTGAAGCTTTCTTT
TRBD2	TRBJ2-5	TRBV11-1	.	CASSFGGQETQYF	TGTGCCAGCAGCTTCGGGGGGCAAGAGACCCAGTACTTC
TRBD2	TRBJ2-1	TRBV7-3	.	CASSSRGAAYNEQFF	TGTGCCAGCAGCTCGCGGGGGGCCGCTTATAATGAGCAGTTCTTC
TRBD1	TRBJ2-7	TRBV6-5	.	CASSYSGQGGEQYF	TGTGCCAGCAGTTACTCTGGACAGGGTGGGGAGCAGTACTTC
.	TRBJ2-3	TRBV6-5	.	CASSYSVTSTDTQYF	TGTGCCAGCAGTTACTCAGTAACTAGCACAGATACGCAGTATTTT
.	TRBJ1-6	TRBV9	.	CASSVAPEGGGHNSPLHF	TGTGCCAGCAGCGTAGCGCCTGAGGGGGGGGGCCATAATTCACCCCTCCACTTT
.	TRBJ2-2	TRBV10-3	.	CAISESGQANTGELFF	TGTGCCATCAGTGAGTCGGGGCAGGCCAACACCGGGGAGCTGTTTTTT
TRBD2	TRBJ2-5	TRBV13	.	CASSRTSGGARETPSHPETQYF	TGTGCCAGCAGCCGGACTAGCGGGGGGGCCAGGGAGACCCCCTCCCACCCGGAGACCCAGTACTTC
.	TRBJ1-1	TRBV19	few	CASSLQGGEAFF	TGTGCCAGTAGTCTACAGGGCGGCGAAGCTTTCTTT
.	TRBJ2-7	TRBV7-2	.	CASTRSSYEQYF	TGTGCCAGCACGAGGAGCTCCTACGAGCAGTACTTC
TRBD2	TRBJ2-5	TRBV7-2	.	CASSLQVAGGQETQYF	TGTGCCAGCAGCTTACAAGTAGCGGGGGGCCAAGAGACCCAGTACTTC
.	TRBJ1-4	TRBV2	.	CASSEGRAGEKLFF	TGTGCCAGCAGTGAGGGCAGGGCGGGGGAAAAACTGTTTTTT
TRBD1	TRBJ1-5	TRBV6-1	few	CASSAGTGGYQPQHF	TGTGCCAGCAGTGCGGGGACAGGAGGATATCAGCCCCAGCATTTT
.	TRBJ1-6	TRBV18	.	CASSPGQLNSPLHF	TGTGCCAGCTCACCAGGGCAGCTCAATTCACCCCTCCACTTT
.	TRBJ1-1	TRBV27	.	CASSLWGGPPFEAFF	TGTGCCAGCAGTTTATGGGGGGGGCCCCCATTTGAAGCTTTCTTT
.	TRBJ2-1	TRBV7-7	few	CASSLDGAPYNEQFF	TGTGCCAGCAGCTTAGATGGGGCGCCCTACAATGAGCAGTTCTTC
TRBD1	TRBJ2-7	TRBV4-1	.	CASSPGQGLYEQYF	TGCGCCAGCAGCCCTGGACAGGGGCTATACGAGCAGTACTTC
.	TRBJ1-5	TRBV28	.	CASNIQSGINQPQHF	TGTGCCAGCAACATACAGTCAGGGATCAATCAGCCCCAGCATTTT
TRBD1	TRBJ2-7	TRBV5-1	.	CASSWGQGKGREQYF	TGCGCCAGCAGCTGGGGACAGGGGAAAGGTCGGGAGCAGTACTTC
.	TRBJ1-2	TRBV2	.	CASSLPGGATSNYGYTF	TGTGCCAGCAGTCTACCCGGGGGGGCAACCTCTAACTATGGCTACACCTTC
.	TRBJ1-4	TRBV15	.	CATSETTGTQLFF	TGTGCCACCAGCGAGACCACCGGGACTCAACTGTTTTTT
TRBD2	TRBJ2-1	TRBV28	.	CASSSPSGLLNEQFF	TGTGCCAGCAGTTCCCCTAGCGGCCTCCTCAATGAGCAGTTCTTC
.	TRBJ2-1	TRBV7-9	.	CSSSLGAGNEQFF	TGTTCCAGCAGCTTAGGGGCAGGCAATGAGCAGTTCTTC
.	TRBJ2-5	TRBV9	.	CASSVAGGETQYF	TGTGCCAGCAGCGTAGCCGGCGGAGAGACCCAGTACTTC
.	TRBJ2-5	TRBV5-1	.	CASSLADSWYETQYF	TGCGCCAGCAGCTTGGCCGACAGTTGGTACGAGACCCAGTACTTC
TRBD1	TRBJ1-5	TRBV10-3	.	CASGQGVESIQPQHF	TGTGCCAGCGGACAGGGCGTAGAGTCGATCCAGCCCCAGCATTTT